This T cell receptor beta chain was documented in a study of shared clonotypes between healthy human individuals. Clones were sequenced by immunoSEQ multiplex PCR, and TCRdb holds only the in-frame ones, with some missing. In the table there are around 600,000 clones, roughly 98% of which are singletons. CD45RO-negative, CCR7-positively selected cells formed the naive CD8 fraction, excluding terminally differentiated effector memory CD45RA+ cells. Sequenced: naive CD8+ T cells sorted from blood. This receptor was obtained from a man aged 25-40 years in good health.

CDR3 residues: CASSVEGGEAFF. The CDR3 nucleotides are TGTGCCAGCAGCGTAGAGGGGGGTGAAGCTTTCTTT. This chain joins TRBV9 and TRBJ1-1, with D tentatively TRBD1 (6 bases). Germline V gene data show CDR1 as SGDLS and CDR2 as YYNGEE. The CDR3 runs 12 residues. Trimming pared 0 bases from V and 7 bases from J, leaving 7 bases between.